The 22 T cell receptor beta chains given below trace back to one sample, sequenced in a study of shared clonotypes between healthy human individuals. Profiled with immunoSEQ multiplex PCR; TCRdb holds only in-frame clones, not every one. The sample lists 1,400,000 or so clones; 98% were seen once. Sequenced input: naive CD4+ T cells sorted from blood. Subset specified: CD45RA+ positively selected. These receptors were obtained from a man aged 25-45 years in good health.

This chain uses TRBV5-1 with TRBJ1-2; D is undetermined. This CDR3 contains 13 residues. Trimming took 4 bases from V and 4 from J, leaving 11 bases between them. Germline assignment: CDR1 SGHRS and CDR2 YFSETQ. The CDR3: CASSPGSFYGYTF. CDR3 nucleotide sequence: TGCGCCAGCAGCCCCGGGTCCTTCTATGGCTACACCTTC.

This clone was picked up one time. The chain carries TRBV5-4 and TRBJ1-1, with TRBD1 matching over 9 bases. Germline CDR1 SGHNT, CDR2 YYREEE (reference sequence). This CDR3 contains 15 residues. Germline trimming cut 4 bases from V and 1 base from J; bases unmatched to any gene: 5. In DNA, the CDR3 is TGTGCCAGCAGCGTACCACAGGGGGCGAACACTGAAGCTTTCTTT. Its translation is CASSVPQGANTEAFF.

This chain uses TRBV7-6 with TRBJ2-2; 13 nucleotides align to TRBD2. Per germline, CDR1 SGHVS and CDR2 FNYEAQ. There are 17 residues in the CDR3. Trimming at V came to 1 base and at J to 7 bases, leaving 6 bases not matched to a gene. The CDR3 here is CASSLVGTSGINGELFF. The CDR3 DNA reads TGTGCCAGCAGCTTAGTGGGGACTAGCGGGATTAACGGGGAGCTGTTTTTT.

CDR3 amino acids: CASSFDYPDTQYF. The CDR3 DNA reads TGCGCCAGCAGCTTTGACTACCCAGATACGCAGTATTTT. The V call is TRBV5-1, the J call TRBJ2-3, with D perhaps matching TRBD2 (5 bases). The CDR3 runs 13 residues. Germline V gene lookup returns CDR1 SGHRS and CDR2 YFSETQ. With 2 bases removed from V and 4 bases from J, the gap between germline ends came to 8 bases. The entire variable domain, with the rest obtained from reference TRBV5-1 and TRBJ2-3, is as follows: KAGVTQTPRYLIKTRGQQVTLSCSPISGHRSVSWYQQTPGQGLQFLFEYFSETQRNKGNFPGRFSGRQFSNSRSEMNVSTLELGDSALYLCASSFDYPDTQYFGPGTRLTVL.

As to this clone: Other DNA sequences from this sample encode an identical CDR3 as well. The CDR3 reads CASSRTSPYEQYF. The CDR3 DNA reads as TGCGCCAGCAGCCGTACTAGCCCCTACGAGCAGTACTTC. The V call is TRBV5-1, the J call TRBJ2-7; the D gene is possibly TRBD2 (6 bases). Trimming stripped 4 bases from V and 2 bases from J, with 10 bases between. CDR3 size: 13 residues. The germline gives CDR1 SGHRS, CDR2 YFSETQ. The full variable domain, rest sourced from reference TRBV5-1 and TRBJ2-7, is KAGVTQTPRYLIKTRGQQVTLSCSPISGHRSVSWYQQTPGQGLQFLFEYFSETQRNKGNFPGRFSGRQFSNSRSEMNVSTLELGDSALYLCASSRTSPYEQYFGPGTRLTVT.

The chain couples TRBV5-1 to TRBJ2-1, with TRBD2 identical over 10 bases. Germline assignment: CDR1 SGHRS and CDR2 YFSETQ. With 4 bases clipped from V and 6 bases from J, the junction kept 4 bases outside the gene matches. The length of the CDR3 is 14 residues. This CDR3 reads CASSPSSGSNEQFF. CDR3 nucleotide sequence: TGCGCCAGCAGCCCATCTAGCGGGAGCAATGAGCAGTTCTTC.

This chain connects TRBV19 to TRBJ2-1, with 8 bases that match TRBD2. The CDR3 runs 18 residues. Germline V gene data show CDR1 as LNHDA and CDR2 as SQIVND (reference sequence). After removal of 8 bases from V and 9 bases from J, the junction contained 24 bases not matched to a gene. DNA of the CDR3: TGTGCCAGTCGGATACGGGACGGAACTAGCGGAGCCCGGGGTGAGCAGTTCTTC. Encoded protein: CASRIRDGTSGARGEQFF. The entire variable domain, with the rest obtained from reference TRBV19 and TRBJ2-1, is as follows: DGGITQSPKYLFRKEGQNVTLSCEQNLNHDAMYWYRQDPGQGLRLIYYSQIVNDFQKGDIAEGYSVSREKKESFPLTVTSAQKNPTAFYLCASRIRDGTSGARGEQFFGPGTRLTVL.

This chain joins TRBV5-5 and TRBJ2-2; no firm D call. The CDR3 is made up of 13 amino acids. CDR1 and CDR2 (germline): SGHKS, YYEKEE (reference sequence). V was shortened by 4 bases and J by 3 bases, with 7 bases between the two germline ends. The CDR3 region is CASSLRYTGELFF. The CDR3 nucleotides are TGTGCCAGCAGCCTGCGGTACACCGGGGAGCTGTTTTTT. Full variable domain (rest looked up from reference TRBV5-5 and TRBJ2-2): DAGVTQSPTHLIKTRGQQVTLRCSPISGHKSVSWYQQVLGQGPQFIFQYYEKEERGRGNFPDRFSARQFPNYSSELNVNALLLGDSALYLCASSLRYTGELFFGEGSRLTVL.

The chain joins TRBV6-5 to TRBJ2-5; either TRBD1 or TRBD2 may supply D (5 bases each). V shed 1 base and J shed 5 bases, with 14 bases lying between them. Per germline, CDR1 MNHEY and CDR2 SVGAGI. This CDR3 is built from 15 residues. The CDR3 DNA sequence: TGTGCCAGCAGTTACTTCTCGAGGGGCGGGGAGACCCAGTACTTC. Its translation is CASSYFSRGGETQYF.

This sequence joins TRBV5-1 and TRBJ2-1; D perhaps matches TRBD2 (5 bases). CDR1 and CDR2 from the germline V gene are SGHRS and YFSETQ. The V end lost 2 bases, the J end lost 5 bases, and 11 bases lay between the germline ends. There are 14 residues in the CDR3. The chain's CDR3 is CASSFSAEDNEQFF. The CDR3 nucleotides read TGCGCCAGCAGCTTCTCTGCGGAGGACAATGAGCAGTTCTTC.

On this clone: Other DNA sequences from this sample encode an identical CDR3 as well. This rearrangement joins TRBV5-1 to TRBJ2-7, with 12 bases lining up with TRBD2. The CDR3 has 15 amino acids. J lost 2 bases, V lost 2 bases, and 2 bases had no gene match. Looked up from germline, CDR1 is SGHRS and CDR2 is YFSETQ. The CDR3 loop is CASSFGLAGTYEQYF. The CDR3 DNA reads as TGCGCCAGCAGCTTCGGACTAGCGGGGACCTACGAGCAGTACTTC.

V usage is TRBV19 and J usage is TRBJ1-5, with 8 bases aligning to TRBD1. The J segment lost 2 bases and the V segment lost 10 bases, leaving 4 bases of the junction unmatched. This CDR3 has 13 amino acids. Looked up from germline, CDR1 is LNHDA and CDR2 is SQIVND (reference sequence). The CDR3 DNA follows: TGTGCCACCAAACAGGGGGGCAATCAGCCCCAGCATTTT. It codes for CATKQGGNQPQHF.

The J gene is TRBJ1-1, the V gene TRBV5-1; 12 nucleotides agree with TRBD1. Germline V CDR1 and CDR2: SGHRS, YFSETQ. The V gene end was trimmed by 4 bases and the J gene end by 7 bases; junction bases not matched to a gene: 11. This CDR3 has 16 residues. DNA for the CDR3: TGCGCCAGCAGCGACGCCGGGACAGGGGGCGGAATTGAAGCTTTCTTT. Translation: CASSDAGTGGGIEAFF.

The V and J genes are TRBV6-5 and TRBJ1-5; 7 bases line up with TRBD1. The CDR3 has 16 amino acids. Germline V gene lookup returns CDR1 MNHEY and CDR2 SVGAGI. After removal of 0 bases from V and 6 bases from J, the junction contained 8 bases not matched to a gene. The CDR3: CASSYSSTGFGQPQHF. The CDR3 region has the DNA TGTGCCAGCAGTTACTCCTCGACAGGGTTTGGTCAGCCCCAGCATTTT.

J is TRBJ2-1 and V is TRBV28; D gene uncertain. Trimming pared 4 bases from V and 7 bases from J, leaving 23 bases between. CDR3 length: 17 residues. CDR1 is MDHEN, CDR2 SYDVKM, per germline. CDR3 DNA sequence: TGTGCCAGCAGTTCTTCAGGTATGGACGGGTGGAGTAATGAGCAGTTCTTC. The encoded protein is CASSSSGMDGWSNEQFF.

This clone appeared once. The chain is built from TRBV4-3 and TRBJ2-7; 13 positions match TRBD2. This CDR3 is built from 15 residues. Trimming cost V 5 bases and J 5 bases; bases outside gene matches: 6. CDR1 and CDR2 (germline): LGHNA, YSLEER. CDR3 sequence: CASSSRLAGGNEQYF. CDR3 in DNA: TGCGCCAGCAGCTCACGACTAGCGGGAGGAAACGAGCAGTACTTC.

The V call is TRBV4-2, the J call TRBJ2-1; possibly TRBD1 for D (6 bases). CDR1 is LGHNA and CDR2 is YNFKEQ in the germline V gene. This CDR3 is 16 amino acids long. The V gene lost 2 bases and the J gene lost 0 bases, with 11 bases spanning the gap. CDR3 sequence reads: CASSQRTGISYNEQFF. CDR3 DNA: TGTGCCAGCAGCCAACGAACAGGGATCTCCTACAATGAGCAGTTCTTC.

The gene calls are TRBV7-9 and TRBJ2-7; D unclear. In germline, CDR1 is SEHNR, CDR2 FQNEAQ (reference sequence). This CDR3 has 13 amino acids. V lost 7 bases, J lost 0 bases, and 10 bases lay in between. The CDR3 DNA follows: TGTGCCAGCACCCCTACTACCTCCTACGAGCAGTACTTC. Residues: CASTPTTSYEQYF.

V gene TRBV5-1 combines with J gene TRBJ2-7; D is uncertain. The length of the CDR3 is 15 residues. V was shortened by 4 bases and J by 2 bases, with 16 bases between the two germline ends. Germline V gene data show CDR1 as SGHRS and CDR2 as YFSETQ. As DNA, the CDR3 is TGCGCCAGCAGCCCGCGGACCCAGGCAGCCTACGAGCAGTACTTC. This translates into CASSPRTQAAYEQYF.

This clone was recorded once. V gene TRBV5-4 combines with J gene TRBJ2-1; weak D call: TRBD2 (5 bases). Germline V lookup: CDR1 SGHNT, CDR2 YYREEE (reference sequence). This CDR3 spans 13 amino acids. Trimming stripped 6 bases from V and 10 bases from J, with 17 bases between. The CDR3 region is CASKTEGFGEQFF. CDR3 DNA sequence: TGTGCCAGCAAGACTGAGGGATTTGGGGAGCAGTTCTTC.

The CDR3 region is CASSVLAGTTDTQYF. CDR3 coding DNA: TGTGCCAGCAGCGTACTAGCGGGAACCACAGATACGCAGTATTTT. The chain recombines TRBV11-2 with TRBJ2-3; 10 bases are a match to TRBD2. The CDR3 covers 15 residues. Germline V gene lookup returns CDR1 SGHAT and CDR2 FQNNGV. Trimming took 5 bases from V and 2 from J; bases not matched to a gene: 4.

The chain uses TRBV4-3 and TRBJ1-2; 7 positions agree with TRBD1. J gave up 4 bases and V 3 bases, and 8 bases lay outside the gene matches. This CDR3 comprises 15 residues. In germline, CDR1 is LGHNA, CDR2 YSLEER. The CDR3 sequence: CASSHQLDRAYGYTF. CDR3 bases: TGCGCCAGCAGCCACCAATTAGACAGGGCCTATGGCTACACCTTC.